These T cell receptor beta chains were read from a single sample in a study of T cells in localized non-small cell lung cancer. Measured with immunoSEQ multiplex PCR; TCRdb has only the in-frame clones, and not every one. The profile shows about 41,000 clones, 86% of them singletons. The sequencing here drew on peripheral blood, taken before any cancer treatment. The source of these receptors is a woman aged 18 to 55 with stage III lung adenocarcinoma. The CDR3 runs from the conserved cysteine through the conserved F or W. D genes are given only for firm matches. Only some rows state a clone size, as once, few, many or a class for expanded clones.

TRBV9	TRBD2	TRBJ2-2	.	TGTGCCAGCGAGGTCCTAGCGGGGACCGGGGAGCTGTTTTTT	CASEVLAGTGELFF
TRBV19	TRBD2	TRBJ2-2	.	TGTGCCAGTAGTACTGGGGGGGGCACCGGGGAGCTGTTTTTT	CASSTGGGTGELFF
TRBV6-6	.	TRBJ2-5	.	TGTGCCAGCAGTTACCGGGGGAGGGAGACCCAGTACTTC	CASSYRGRETQYF
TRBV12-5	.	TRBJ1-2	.	TGTGCTAGTGGTTCCATTTTAGGGGAAGGCTACACCTTC	CASGSILGEGYTF
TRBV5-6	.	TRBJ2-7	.	TGTGCCAGCAGTCTGACCTACGAGCAGTACTTC	CASSLTYEQYF
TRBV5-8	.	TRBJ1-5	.	TGTGCCAGCAGCCGAAGGGGGCAGCCCCAGCATTTT	CASSRRGQPQHF
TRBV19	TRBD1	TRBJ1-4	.	TGTGCCAGTAGTACGGACAGGGTGGGGGAAAAACTGTTTTTT	CASSTDRVGEKLFF
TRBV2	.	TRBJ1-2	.	TGTGCCAGCACCCCCAGCCCGGCGGCGATATTAGGCTACACCTTC	CASTPSPAAILGYTF
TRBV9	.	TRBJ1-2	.	TGTGCCAGCACCTCCTCCCCGACATCAAACTATGGCTACACCTTC	CASTSSPTSNYGYTF
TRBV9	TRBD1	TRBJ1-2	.	TGTGCCAGCAGCCCTCCTACAGGGGGAGGCTACACCTTC	CASSPPTGGGYTF
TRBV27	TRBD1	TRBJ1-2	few	TGTGCCAGCCAGCGTACCGGGACAGGGGTATATGGCTACACCTTC	CASQRTGTGVYGYTF
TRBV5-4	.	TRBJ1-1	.	TGTGCCAGCAGCTCGTCGGACAGATTGAACACTGAAGCTTTCTTT	CASSSSDRLNTEAFF
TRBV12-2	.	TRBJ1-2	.	TGTGCAAGTCGCTTAGCGTTTGAGATCAAGAGACGGGGCGGACAAGGCTACACCTTC	CASRLAFEIKRRGGQGYTF
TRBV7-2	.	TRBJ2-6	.	TGTGCCAGCAGCTTAGCAGAGGGCAACGTCCTGACTTTC	CASSLAEGNVLTF
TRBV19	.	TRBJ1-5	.	TGTGCCAGTAGTACCCAGTCCAATCAGCCCCAGCATTTT	CASSTQSNQPQHF
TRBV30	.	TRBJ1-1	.	TGTGCCTGGAGTTACAGAAGTAAGACTGAAGCTTTCTTT	CAWSYRSKTEAFF
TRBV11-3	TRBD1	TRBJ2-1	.	TGTGCCAGCAGCTTAGGCGGACAGGTCGACAATGAGCAGTTCTTC	CASSLGGQVDNEQFF
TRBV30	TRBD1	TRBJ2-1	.	TGTGCCTGGAGTCCCTTTGACAGGGGGTCCTACAATGAGCAGTTCTTC	CAWSPFDRGSYNEQFF
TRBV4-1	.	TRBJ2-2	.	TGCGCCAGCAGCCAAGGGACCCCCGAAGTGACCGGGGAGCTGTTTTTT	CASSQGTPEVTGELFF
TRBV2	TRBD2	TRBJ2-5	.	TGTGCCAGCAGATGGGGACGGAGCGGGGGACAAGAGACCCAGTACTTC	CASRWGRSGGQETQYF
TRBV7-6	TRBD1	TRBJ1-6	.	TGTGCCAGCAGCCGCCGGTCGCAGGGGGGGGTTTCACCCCTCCACTTT	CASSRRSQGGVSPLHF
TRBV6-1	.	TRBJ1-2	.	TGTGCCAGCAGTGACTGGGGAGGTGGCTACACCTTC	CASSDWGGGYTF
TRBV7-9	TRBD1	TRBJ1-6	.	TGTGCCAGCAGCCTCCAGACAGGGAAGGGATCACCCCTCCACTTT	CASSLQTGKGSPLHF
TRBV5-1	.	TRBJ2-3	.	TGCGCCAGCAGTCCTCCCGCAGATACGCAGTATTTT	CASSPPADTQYF
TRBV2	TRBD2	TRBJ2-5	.	TGTGCCAGCAGAGGACTAGCGGATTCGGAGACCCAGTACTTC	CASRGLADSETQYF
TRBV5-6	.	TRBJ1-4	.	TGTGCCAGCAGCTTAGCCCACGGCGGTGAAAAACTGTTTTTT	CASSLAHGGEKLFF
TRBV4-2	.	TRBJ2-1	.	TGTGCCAGCAGCCCCTTTGCGGGGGCGGGAAATAATGAGCAGTTCTTC	CASSPFAGAGNNEQFF